The source of this T cell receptor beta chain is a study of CD8+CD57+ T cells in acquired aplastic anemia. Looking at the study overall: Sorted CD4+ and CD8+ cell DNA averaged roughly 3 ug.

Remarks on this clonotype: Since a much larger clone is just one base distant, this may be a read error.

In patients chosen for sequencing, flow cytometry had shown CD8+CD57+ cell expansion. Every one of the patients had aplastic anemia (severe, acquired). TCR beta VDJ and CDR3 were profiled, and genomic DNA was the template. One entry per CDR3 protein, called by TCRdb with MiXCR from the reads. The data show around 200,000 distinct CDR3 sequences, roughly half seen once. This sequence was found in a human donor with aplastic anemia. Input material: sorted CD4+, CD8+, or CD8+CD57+ T cells (not recorded which) from PBMCs.

This CDR3 is CASSFEGATEQYF. In DNA, the CDR3 is TGTGCCAGCAGTTTCGAAGGGGCTACCGAGCAGTACTTC. The V call is TRBV2, the J call TRBJ2-7, with a possible D match to TRBD1 (5 bases). In germline, CDR1 is SNHLY, CDR2 FYNNEI. The CDR3 runs 13 residues. Trimming took off 5 bases at V and 6 bases at J, with 14 bases between the two ends.